The 12 T cell receptor beta chains below come from one sample, sequenced in a study of OX40 agonist ivuxolimab in advanced cancers. TCRdb keeps only in-frame clones here, not all; method: immunoSEQ multiplex PCR. The sample yields around 110,000 clones, 90% seen once. The starting material was CD4+ or CD8+ T cells sorted from blood, obtained in a trial of the OX40 agonist ivuxolimab. These receptors originate from an adult with an advanced solid tumor such as melanoma, head and neck, liver or kidney cancer.

V is TRBV28 and J is TRBJ1-5, with a possible D match to TRBD1 (5 bases). Trimming shortened V by 10 bases and J by 2 bases, and 12 bases separated the two germline ends. The CDR3 runs 13 residues. Germline CDR1 is MDHEN and CDR2 is SYDVKM. The CDR3 here is CATNRRGNQPQHF. CDR3 DNA: TGTGCCACCAACCGCAGGGGCAATCAGCCCCAGCATTTT.

The rearrangement joins TRBV9 to TRBJ2-3, with D perhaps matching TRBD2 (7 bases). This CDR3 contains 15 residues. Germline loops: CDR1 SGDLS, CDR2 YYNGEE. The V gene lost 4 bases and the J gene lost 5 bases, with 17 bases spanning the gap. CDR3 amino acids: CASSPLAKGGDTQYF. CDR3 coding DNA: TGTGCCAGCAGCCCACTAGCGAAAGGGGGAGATACGCAGTATTTT.

The V gene is TRBV4-3, the J gene TRBJ2-2; D perhaps matches TRBD2 (7 bases). Germline loops: CDR1 LGHNA, CDR2 YSLEER. CDR3 length equals 15 residues. V dropped 3 bases and J dropped 5 bases, with 13 bases sitting between them. As DNA, the CDR3 is TGCGCCAGCAGCCAGGGGGCGGGGGTGACCGGGGAGCTGTTTTTT. This encodes CASSQGAGVTGELFF.

The chain links TRBV4-1 to TRBJ1-4; TRBD1 might be the D (5 bases). The germline V and J ends were trimmed by 3 bases and 7 bases, with 6 bases remaining between them. Germline CDR1 reads MGHRA; CDR2 reads YSYEKL. This CDR3 comprises 12 residues. CDR3 protein: CASSQGPEKLFF. The CDR3 DNA reads as TGCGCCAGCAGCCAGGGACCTGAAAAACTGTTTTTT.

The CDR3 protein is CATRTSGGATTGELFF. The DNA of the CDR3 is TGCGCCACCCGGACTAGCGGGGGGGCGACCACCGGGGAGCTGTTTTTT. This sequence joins TRBV5-1 and TRBJ2-2; 15 bases map to TRBD2. The V segment lost 9 bases and the J segment 4 bases; nucleotides outside the gene matches: 7. Germline-derived CDR1 and CDR2 are SGHRS and YFSETQ. This CDR3 has 16 amino acids.

The genes are TRBV30 and TRBJ2-7, with 9 bases lining up with TRBD2. J lost 6 bases, V lost 4 bases, and 4 bases had no gene match. Germline CDR1 reads GTSNPN; CDR2 reads SVGIG (reference sequence). This CDR3 contains 12 residues. The CDR3 nucleotides are TGTGCCTGGAAGGGCGGGGGGGGCGAGCAGTACTTC. This sequence encodes CAWKGGGGEQYF. Full variable domain (outside the CDR3, taken from reference TRBV30 and TRBJ2-7): SQTIHQWPATLVQPVGSPLSLECTVEGTSNPNLYWYRQAAGRGLQLLFYSVGIGQISSEVPQNLSASRPQDRQFILSSKKLLLSDSGFYLCAWKGGGGEQYFGPGTRLTVT.

The sample holds a few counts of this clone. The chain is built from TRBV28 and TRBJ1-2; no reliable D call. The germline CDR1 and CDR2 sequences are MDHEN and SYDVKM. The ends were cut back, 6 bases at V and 4 bases at J, with 12 bases in the middle. The CDR3 runs 13 residues. This CDR3 is CASRVGSGYGYTF. The CDR3 DNA reads TGTGCCAGCAGGGTGGGGTCTGGCTATGGCTACACCTTC.

The CDR3 bases are TGTGCCAGTAGTATTGGGACTGGACCCTACGAGCAGTACTTC. This codes for CASSIGTGPYEQYF. The chain is built from TRBV19 and TRBJ2-7; a possible D gene is TRBD2 (6 bases). Germline V gene data show CDR1 as LNHDA and CDR2 as SQIVND (reference sequence). This CDR3 has 14 residues. V lost 3 bases and J lost 2, with 11 bases in between.

The chain combines TRBV6-1 with TRBJ2-2; the match to TRBD1 covers 7 bases. V dropped 6 bases and J dropped 7; count of bases not matched to a gene: 8. The germline V gene encodes CDR1 MNHNS and CDR2 SASEGT. CDR3 length: 14 residues. The CDR3 nucleotides are TGTGCCAGCAGGAAGACAGGGTCCAGCGGGGAGCTGTTTTTT. The encoded protein is CASRKTGSSGELFF.

The chain couples TRBV6-5 to TRBJ1-2, with unresolved D. The CDR3 is 15 residues long. CDR1 MNHEY and CDR2 SVGAGI come from the germline V gene. V was pared by 0 bases and J by 2 bases, with 10 bases between. The CDR3 nucleotides read TGTGCCAGCAGTTACTCTGGACCTTCGAACTATGGCTACACCTTC. Translating it yields CASSYSGPSNYGYTF.

This clone was counted a single time. The chain is built from TRBV4-1 and TRBJ1-5; D possibly corresponds to TRBD1 (5 bases). The CDR3 loop spans 15 amino acids. Trimming pared 1 base from V and 4 bases from J, leaving 11 bases between. Per the germline V gene, CDR1 is MGHRA and CDR2 is YSYEKL. The CDR3 region has the DNA TGCGCCAGCAGCCAAGTCACGGGGGGGAATCAGCCCCAGCATTTT. Translation: CASSQVTGGNQPQHF.

The chain couples TRBV5-6 to TRBJ2-1, with a tentative D call TRBD2 (5 bases). This CDR3 comprises 14 residues. Germline CDR1 reads SGHDT; CDR2 reads YYEEEE. Trimming stripped 1 base from V and 4 bases from J, with 9 bases between. CDR3 loop: CASSLPGLYNEQFF. CDR3 DNA sequence: TGTGCCAGCAGCTTGCCGGGATTATACAATGAGCAGTTCTTC.